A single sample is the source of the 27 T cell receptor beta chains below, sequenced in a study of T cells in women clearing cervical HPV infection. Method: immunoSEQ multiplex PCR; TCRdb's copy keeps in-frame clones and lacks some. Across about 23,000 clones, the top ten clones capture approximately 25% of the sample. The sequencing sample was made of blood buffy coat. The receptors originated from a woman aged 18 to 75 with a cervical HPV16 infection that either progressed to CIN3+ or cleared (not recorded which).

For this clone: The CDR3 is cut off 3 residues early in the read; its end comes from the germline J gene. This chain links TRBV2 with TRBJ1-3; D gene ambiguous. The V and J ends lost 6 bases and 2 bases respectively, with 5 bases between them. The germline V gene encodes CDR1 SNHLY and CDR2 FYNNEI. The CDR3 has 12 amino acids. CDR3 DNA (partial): TGTGCCAGCAGCATCACTGGAAACACC. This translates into CASSITGNT. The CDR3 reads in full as CASSITGNTIYF.

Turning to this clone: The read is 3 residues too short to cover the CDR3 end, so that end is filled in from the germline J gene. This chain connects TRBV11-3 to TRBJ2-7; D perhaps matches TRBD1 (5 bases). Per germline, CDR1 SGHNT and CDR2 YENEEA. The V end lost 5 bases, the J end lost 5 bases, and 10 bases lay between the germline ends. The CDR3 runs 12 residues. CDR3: CASSIQGNEQYF. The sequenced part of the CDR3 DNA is TGTGCCAGCAGCATCCAGGGTAACGAG.

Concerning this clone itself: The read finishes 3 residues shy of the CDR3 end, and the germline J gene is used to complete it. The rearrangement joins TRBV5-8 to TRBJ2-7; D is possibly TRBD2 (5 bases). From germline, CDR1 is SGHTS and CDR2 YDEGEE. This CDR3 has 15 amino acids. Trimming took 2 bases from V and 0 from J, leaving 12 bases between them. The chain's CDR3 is CASSFVRRSSYEQYF. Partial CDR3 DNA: TGTGCCAGCAGCTTTGTGCGGAGGAGCTCCTACGAG. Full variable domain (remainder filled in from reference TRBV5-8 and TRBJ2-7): EAGVTQSPTHLIKTRGQQATLRCSPISGHTSVYWYQQALGLGLQFLLWYDEGEERNRGNFPPRFSGRQFPNYSSELNVNALELEDSALYLCASSFVRRSSYEQYFGPGTRLTVT.

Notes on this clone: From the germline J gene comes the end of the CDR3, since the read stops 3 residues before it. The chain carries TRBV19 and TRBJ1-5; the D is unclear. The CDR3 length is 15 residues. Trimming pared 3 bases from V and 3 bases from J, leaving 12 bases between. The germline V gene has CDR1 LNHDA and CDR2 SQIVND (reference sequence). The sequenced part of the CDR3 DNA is TGTGCCAGTAGTATCCGGGTTCAGACCAATCAGCCC. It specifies CASSIRVQTNQP. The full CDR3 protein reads CASSIRVQTNQPQHF.

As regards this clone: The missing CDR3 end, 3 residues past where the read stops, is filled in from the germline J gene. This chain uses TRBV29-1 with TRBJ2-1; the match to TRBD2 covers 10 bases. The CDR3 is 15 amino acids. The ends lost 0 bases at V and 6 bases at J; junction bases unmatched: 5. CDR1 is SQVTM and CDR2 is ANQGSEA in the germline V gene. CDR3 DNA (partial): TGCAGCGTTGAAGATCTGACTAGCGGGCGCAATGAG. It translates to CSVEDLTSGRNE. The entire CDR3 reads CSVEDLTSGRNEQFF.

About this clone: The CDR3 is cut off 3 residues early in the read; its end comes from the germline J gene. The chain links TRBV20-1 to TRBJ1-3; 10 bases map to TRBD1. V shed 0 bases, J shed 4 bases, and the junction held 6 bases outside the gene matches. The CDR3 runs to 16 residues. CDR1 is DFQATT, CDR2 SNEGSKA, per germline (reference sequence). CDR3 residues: CSARDRDRGRGNTIYF. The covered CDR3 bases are TGCAGTGCTAGAGATAGGGACAGGGGCAGGGGAAACACC.

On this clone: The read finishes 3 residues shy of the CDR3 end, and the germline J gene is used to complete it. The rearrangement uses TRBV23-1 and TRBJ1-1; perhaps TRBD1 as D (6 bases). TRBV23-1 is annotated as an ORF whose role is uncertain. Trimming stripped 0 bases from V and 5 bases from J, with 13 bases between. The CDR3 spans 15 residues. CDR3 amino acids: CASSQSNPQGTEAFF. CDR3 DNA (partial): TGCGCCAGCAGTCAATCCAACCCACAGGGAACTGAA.

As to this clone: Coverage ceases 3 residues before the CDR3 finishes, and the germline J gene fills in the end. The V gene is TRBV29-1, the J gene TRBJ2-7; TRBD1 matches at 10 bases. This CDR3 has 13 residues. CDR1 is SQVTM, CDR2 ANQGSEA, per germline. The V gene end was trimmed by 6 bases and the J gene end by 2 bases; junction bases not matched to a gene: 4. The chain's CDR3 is CSVQGQGAYEQYF. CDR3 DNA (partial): TGCAGCGTCCAAGGACAGGGGGCCTACGAG.

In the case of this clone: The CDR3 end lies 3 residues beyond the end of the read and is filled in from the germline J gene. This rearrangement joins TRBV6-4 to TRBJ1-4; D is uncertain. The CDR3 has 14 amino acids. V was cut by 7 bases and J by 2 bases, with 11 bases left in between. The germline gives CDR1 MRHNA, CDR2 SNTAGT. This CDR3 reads CASTLTSTNEKLFF. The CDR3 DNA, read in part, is TGTGCCAGCACCTTGACATCCACTAATGAAAAA.

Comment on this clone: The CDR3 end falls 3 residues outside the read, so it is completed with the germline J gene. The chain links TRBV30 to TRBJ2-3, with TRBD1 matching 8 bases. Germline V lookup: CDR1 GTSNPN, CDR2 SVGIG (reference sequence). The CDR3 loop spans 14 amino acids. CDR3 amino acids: CAWSGTGGSQPQYF. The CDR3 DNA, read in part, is TGTGCCTGGAGTGGCACAGGGGGAAGTCAGCCG.

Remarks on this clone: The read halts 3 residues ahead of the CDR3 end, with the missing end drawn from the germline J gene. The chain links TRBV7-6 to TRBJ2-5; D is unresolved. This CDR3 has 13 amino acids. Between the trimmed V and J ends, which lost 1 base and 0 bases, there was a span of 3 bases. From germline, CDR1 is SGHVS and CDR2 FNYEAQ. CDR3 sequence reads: CASSLDNQETQYF. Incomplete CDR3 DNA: TGTGCCAGCAGCTTAGATAACCAAGAGACC. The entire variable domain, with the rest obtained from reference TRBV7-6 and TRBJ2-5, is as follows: GAGVSQSPRYKVTKRGQDVALRCDPISGHVSLYWYRQALGQGPEFLTYFNYEAQQDKSGLPNDRFSAERPEGSISTLTIQRTEQRDSAMYRCASSLDNQETQYFGPGTRLLVL.

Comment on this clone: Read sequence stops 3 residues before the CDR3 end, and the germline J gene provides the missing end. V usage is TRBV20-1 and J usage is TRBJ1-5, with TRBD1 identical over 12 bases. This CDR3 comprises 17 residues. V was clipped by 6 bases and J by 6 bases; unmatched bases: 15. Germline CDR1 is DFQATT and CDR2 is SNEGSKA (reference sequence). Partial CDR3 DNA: TGCAGTGCCCGACAGACCGGGACAGGGGGCGCGGGTCAGCCC. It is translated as CSARQTGTGGAGQP. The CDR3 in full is CSARQTGTGGAGQPQHF.

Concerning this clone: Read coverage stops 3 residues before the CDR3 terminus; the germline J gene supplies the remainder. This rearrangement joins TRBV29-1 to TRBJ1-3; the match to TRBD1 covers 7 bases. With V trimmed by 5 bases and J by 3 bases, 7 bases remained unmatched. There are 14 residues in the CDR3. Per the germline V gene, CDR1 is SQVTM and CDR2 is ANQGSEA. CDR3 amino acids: CSVLQGIGGNTIYF. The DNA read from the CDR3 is TGCAGCGTTTTACAGGGGATCGGTGGAAACACC.

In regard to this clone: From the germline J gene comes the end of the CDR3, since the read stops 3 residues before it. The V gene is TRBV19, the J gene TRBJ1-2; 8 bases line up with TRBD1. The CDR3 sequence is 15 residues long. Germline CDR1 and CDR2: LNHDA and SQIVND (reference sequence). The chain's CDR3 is CASSIRQGKHYGYTF. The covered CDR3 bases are TGTGCCAGTAGTATACGACAGGGGAAGCACTACGGG.

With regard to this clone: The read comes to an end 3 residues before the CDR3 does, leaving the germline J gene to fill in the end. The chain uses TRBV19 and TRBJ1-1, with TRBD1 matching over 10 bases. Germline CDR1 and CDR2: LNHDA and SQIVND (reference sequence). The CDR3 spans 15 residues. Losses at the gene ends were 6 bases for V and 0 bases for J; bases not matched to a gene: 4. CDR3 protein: CASRGTGEMNTEAFF. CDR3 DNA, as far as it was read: TGTGCCAGTAGAGGGACAGGGGAGATGAACACTGAA.

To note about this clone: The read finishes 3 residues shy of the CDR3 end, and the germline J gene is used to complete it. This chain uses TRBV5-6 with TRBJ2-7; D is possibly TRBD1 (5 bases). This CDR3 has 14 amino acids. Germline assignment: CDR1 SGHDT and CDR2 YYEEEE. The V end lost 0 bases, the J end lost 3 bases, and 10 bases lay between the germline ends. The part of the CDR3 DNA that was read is TGTGCCAGCAGCTTGGGACAGAGAAGCTACGAG. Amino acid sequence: CASSLGQRSYE. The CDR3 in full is CASSLGQRSYEQYF.

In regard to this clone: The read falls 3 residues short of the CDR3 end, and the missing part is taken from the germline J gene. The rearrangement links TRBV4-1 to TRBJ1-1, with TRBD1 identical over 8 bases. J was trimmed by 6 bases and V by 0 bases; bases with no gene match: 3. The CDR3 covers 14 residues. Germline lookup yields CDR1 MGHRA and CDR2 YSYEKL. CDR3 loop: CASSQDRGQAEAFF. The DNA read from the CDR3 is TGCGCCAGCAGCCAAGACAGGGGGCAGGCTGAA.

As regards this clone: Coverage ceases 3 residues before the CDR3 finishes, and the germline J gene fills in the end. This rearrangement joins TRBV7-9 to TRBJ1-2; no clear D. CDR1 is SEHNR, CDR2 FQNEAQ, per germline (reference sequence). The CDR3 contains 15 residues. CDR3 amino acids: CASSSLSVLADTYTF. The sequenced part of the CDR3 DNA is TGTGCCAGCAGCTCGTTAAGTGTCCTCGCAGATACC.

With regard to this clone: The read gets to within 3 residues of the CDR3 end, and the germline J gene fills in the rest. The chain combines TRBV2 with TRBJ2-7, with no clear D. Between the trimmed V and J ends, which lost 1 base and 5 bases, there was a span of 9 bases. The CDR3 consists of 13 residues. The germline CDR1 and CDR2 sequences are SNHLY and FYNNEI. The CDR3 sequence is CASSEVAEDEQYF. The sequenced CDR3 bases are TGTGCCAGCAGTGAAGTGGCAGAAGACGAG.

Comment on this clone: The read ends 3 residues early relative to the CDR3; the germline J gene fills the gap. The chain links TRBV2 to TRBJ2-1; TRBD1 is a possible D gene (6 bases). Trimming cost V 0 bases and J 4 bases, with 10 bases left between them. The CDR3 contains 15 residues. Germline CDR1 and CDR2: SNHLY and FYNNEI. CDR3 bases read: TGTGCCAGCAGTGAAGCGGGGGCCACATACAATGAG. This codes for CASSEAGATYNE. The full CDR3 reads CASSEAGATYNEQFF.

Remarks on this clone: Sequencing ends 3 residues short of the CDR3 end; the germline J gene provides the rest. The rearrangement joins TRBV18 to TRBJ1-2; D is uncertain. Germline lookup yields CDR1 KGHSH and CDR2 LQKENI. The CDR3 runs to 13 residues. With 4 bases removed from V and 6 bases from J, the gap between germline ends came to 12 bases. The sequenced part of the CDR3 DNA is TGTGCCAGCTCACTCGGGGAGGGAAATGGC. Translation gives CASSLGEGNG. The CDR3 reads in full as CASSLGEGNGYTF.

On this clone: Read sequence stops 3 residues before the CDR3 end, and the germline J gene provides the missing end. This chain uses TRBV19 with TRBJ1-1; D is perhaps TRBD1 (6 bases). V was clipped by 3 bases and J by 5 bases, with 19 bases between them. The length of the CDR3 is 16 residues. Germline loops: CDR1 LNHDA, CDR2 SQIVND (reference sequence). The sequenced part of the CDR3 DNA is TGTGCCAGTAGTATTTTAGTCCCGACGAGGGGGACTGAA. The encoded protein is CASSILVPTRGTE. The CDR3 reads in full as CASSILVPTRGTEAFF.

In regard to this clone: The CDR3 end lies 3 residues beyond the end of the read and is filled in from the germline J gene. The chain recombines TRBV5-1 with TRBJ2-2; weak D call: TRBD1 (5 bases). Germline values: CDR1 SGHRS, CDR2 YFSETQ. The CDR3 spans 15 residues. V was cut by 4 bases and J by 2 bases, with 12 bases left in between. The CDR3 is CASSIRQPNTGELFF. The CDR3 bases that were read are TGCGCCAGCAGCATAAGACAGCCAAACACCGGGGAG.

CDR3 sequence reads: CASSLDWRQKAKNIQYF. The DNA read from the CDR3 is TGTGCCAGCAGTTTAGATTGGCGACAAAAAGCCAAAAACATT. The chain links TRBV28 to TRBJ2-4, with D unresolved. The sequenced fragment ends 3 residues before the CDR3 boundary, so the rest is inferred from the germline J gene. The germline V and J ends were trimmed by 2 bases and 0 bases, with 14 bases remaining between them. CDR1 and CDR2 from the germline V gene are MDHEN and SYDVKM. The CDR3 spans 17 residues.

The CDR3 region is CASSRQLAGLPYNEQFF. Partial CDR3 DNA: TGCGCCAGCAGCCGACAACTAGCGGGCCTACCCTACAATGAG. The rearrangement joins TRBV4-1 to TRBJ2-1; 9 bases fit TRBD2. The sequence runs out 3 residues before the end of the CDR3; the remainder is reconstructed from the germline J gene. The CDR3 extends over 17 amino acids. In germline, CDR1 is MGHRA, CDR2 YSYEKL. V trimming: 4 bases; J trimming: 2 bases; junction bases outside the gene matches: 9.

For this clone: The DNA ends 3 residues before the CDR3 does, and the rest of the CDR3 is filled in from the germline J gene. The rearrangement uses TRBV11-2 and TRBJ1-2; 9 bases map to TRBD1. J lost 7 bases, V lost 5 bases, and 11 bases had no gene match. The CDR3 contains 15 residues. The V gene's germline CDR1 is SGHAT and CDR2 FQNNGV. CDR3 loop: CASSINRDRVLGYTF. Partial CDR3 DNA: TGTGCCAGCAGCATAAACCGGGACAGGGTACTTGGC.

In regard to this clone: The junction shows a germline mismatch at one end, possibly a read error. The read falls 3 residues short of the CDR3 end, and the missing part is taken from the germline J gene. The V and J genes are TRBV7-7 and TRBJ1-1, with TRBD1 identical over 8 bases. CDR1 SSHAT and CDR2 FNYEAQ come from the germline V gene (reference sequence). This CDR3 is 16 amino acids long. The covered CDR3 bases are TGTGCTAGCAGCTTACTCAGACAGGGGATGAACACTGAA. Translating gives CASSLLRQGMNTE. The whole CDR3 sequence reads CASSLLRQGMNTEAFF.